A selection of T cell receptor beta chains follows, all from one sample in a study of tumor-infiltrating lymphocytes in primary liver carcinoma. MiXCR, run by TCRdb on the multiplex PCR reads, gives a single entry per CDR3 protein. Seen here are about 74,000 distinct CDR3 sequences, roughly three quarters observed once, and the top ten hold 28%. The material sequenced was liver tumor tissue from sampling region 4. Source of these receptors: a man aged 35 to 55 with primary liver carcinoma and hepatitis B virus infection. The CDR3 runs from the conserved cysteine through the conserved F or W. Each record gives: J gene, D gene, clone size, V gene, CDR3 protein, CDR3 DNA. D genes are given only for firm matches. Clone size appears in some rows only: once, few, many, or a class for an expanded clone.

TRBJ2-7,NA,NA,TRBV12-3/TRBV12-4,CASSDSYEKYF,TGTGCCAGCAGCGACAGCTACGAGAAGTACTTC
TRBJ1-5,NA,NA,TRBV6-1,CAGSAFLWDSNQPQHF,TGTGCCGGCAGTGCCTTCTTGTGGGATAGCAATCAGCCCCAGCATTTT
TRBJ2-5,NA,NA,TRBV11-2,CANSLVSGGSPQETQYF,TGTGCCAACAGCTTAGTCAGTGGGGGCAGTCCCCAAGAGACCCAGTACTTC
TRBJ2-1,NA,once,TRBV29-1,CSTQGSYSDQFF,TGCAGCACACAGGGCTCCTACAGTGATCAGTTCTTC
TRBJ2-3,NA,NA,TRBV7-9,CASSTPPGAVVAYTQYF,TGTGCTAGCAGTACTCCCCCAGGGGCCGTGGTGGCATATACGCAGTATTTT
TRBJ1-1,NA,many,TRBV5-1,CASSSGANTEAFF,TGCGCCAGCAGCTCCGGGGCTAACACTGAAGCTTTCTTT
TRBJ2-2,TRBD1,few,TRBV7-9,CASSPRGTEGGELFF,TGTGCCAGCAGCCCCCGAGGGACAGAAGGCGGGGAGCTGTTTTTT
TRBJ2-1,NA,NA,TRBV6-6,CTGKGDIGIEQFF,TGTACCGGGAAGGGGGACATCGGCATTGAGCAGTTCTTC
TRBJ1-2,NA,NA,TRBV11-2,CASSTDGREGYTF,TGTGCCAGCAGCACCGACGGCCGGGAGGGCTACACCTTC
TRBJ2-1,TRBD2,many,TRBV10-3,CAGSAGGPNEQFF,TGTGCCGGGTCAGCGGGAGGACCGAATGAGCAGTTCTTC
TRBJ1-2,NA,NA,TRBV29-1,CSVTTRGTHGYTF,TGCAGCGTTACAACAAGGGGGACGCATGGTTACACCTTC
TRBJ2-7,NA,NA,TRBV7-2,CASSLGTLGPYEQYF,TGTGCCAGCAGCTTAGGAACGCTGGGTCCCTACGAGCAGTACTTC
TRBJ1-2,NA,many,TRBV28,CASKYRDRDYGYTF,TGTGCCAGCAAATACAGGGATCGTGACTATGGCTACACCTTC
TRBJ1-1,NA,many,TRBV7-3,CASSLMELPNTEAFF,TGTGCCAGCAGCTTAATGGAGTTGCCGAACACTGAAGCTTTCTTT
TRBJ1-1,NA,NA,TRBV29-1,CGVQEREATEAFF,TGCGGCGTTCAGGAGAGGGAAGCCACTGAAGCTTTCTTT
TRBJ2-5,NA,NA,TRBV29-1,CGVDQGHQLETQYF,TGCGGCGTTGATCAGGGACATCAACTAGAGACCCAGTACTTC
TRBJ1-4,TRBD1,few,TRBV20-1,CSAKTGPPREKLFF,TGCAGTGCTAAGACAGGGCCACCGAGGGAAAAACTGTTTTTT
TRBJ2-7,NA,many,TRBV28,CASSPPGLYEQYF,TGTGCCAGCAGCCCACCGGGCCTCTACGAGCAGTACTTC
TRBJ2-2,NA,NA,TRBV11-2,CASSLDRGGVCPNTGELLF,TGTGCCAGCAGCTTAGATCGAGGGGGAGTGTGCCCGAACACCGGGGAGTTGCTTTTT
TRBJ2-4,NA,NA,TRBV25-1,CASSTSKNIQYF,TGTGCCAGCAGCACTTCCAAAAACATTCAGTACTTC
TRBJ1-1,NA,medium-sized,TRBV6-1,CASRILGNTEAFF,TGTGCCAGCAGGATACTTGGGAACACTGAAGCTTTCTTT
TRBJ2-3,TRBD2,many,TRBV28,CASRLGGIVSDTQYF,TGTGCCAGCAGGCTCGGGGGGATCGTTTCAGATACGCAGTATTTT
TRBJ2-2,NA,NA,TRBV11-2,CATSLVGRGTRKLFF,TGTGCCACCAGCTTAGTCGGACGGGGCACCAGGAAGCTGTTTTTT
TRBJ1-1,NA,once,TRBV6-5,CASSRDKGVGNTEAFF,TGTGCGAGCAGCCGGGACAAGGGTGTAGGGAACACTGAAGCTTTCTTT
TRBJ2-2,TRBD1,NA,TRBV4-2,CASGQDLQGSGELFF,TGTGCCAGCGGCCAAGACCTACAGGGGTCCGGGGAGCTGTTTTTT
TRBJ2-1,NA,NA,TRBV11-2,CASNQLLSGGYNEQFF,TGTGCCAGTAATCAACTCCTGTCTGGCGGCTACAATGAGCAGTTCTTC
TRBJ2-1,TRBD2,NA,TRBV11-3,CASSGRASGSWGEQLF,TGTGCTAGCAGCGGCAGAGCTAGCGGGAGTTGGGGTGAGCAGTTATTC
TRBJ2-3,NA,NA,TRBV7-9,CANGLNRVPDTQYF,TGTGCCAACGGCTTGAACAGGGTGCCAGATACGCAGTATTTT
TRBJ2-7,NA,NA,TRBV7-9,CASSPPSSYEQYF,TGTGCCAGCAGCCCCCCCAGCTCTTACGAGCAGTACTTC
TRBJ1-2,TRBD1,many,TRBV6-5,CASSVQGGKDGYTF,TGTGCCAGCAGTGTGCAGGGGGGAAAGGATGGCTACACCTTC
TRBJ2-7,TRBD2,many,TRBV12-3/TRBV12-4,CASSRSGSSYEQYF,TGTGCCAGCAGCCGTAGCGGGTCCTCCTACGAGCAGTACTTC
TRBJ2-3,TRBD1,many,TRBV12-3/TRBV12-4,CASRPTGGETDTQYF,TGTGCCAGCAGGCCCACAGGGGGCGAAACAGATACGCAGTATTTT
TRBJ1-5,NA,NA,TRBV5-5,CASSFRGGYNQAQHF,TGTGCCAGCAGCTTCCGAGGGGGATATAATCAGGCCCAGCATTTT
TRBJ2-3,NA,many,TRBV29-1,CSAILIDGTDTQYF,TGCAGTGCCATTTTGATAGATGGCACAGATACGCAGTATTTT
TRBJ2-3,NA,many,TRBV6-6,CASSYAGNTDTQYF,TGTGCCAGCAGTTACGCGGGGAACACAGATACGCAGTATTTT
TRBJ2-1,NA,NA,TRBV29-1,CSATYNERFF,TGCAGCGCCACCTACAATGAACGGTTCTTC
TRBJ2-3,NA,NA,TRBV15,CATSRDEMRSTDTRYF,TGTGCCACCAGCAGAGATGAAATGCGAAGCACAGATACGCGGTATTTT
TRBJ2-2,NA,NA,TRBV5-8,CASSPGIASRTEELFF,TGTGCCAGCAGCCCGGGGATCGCTTCGCGGACCGAGGAGCTGTTTTTT
TRBJ1-5,NA,NA,TRBV6-1,CTSTLRGRGADTQHF,TGTACCAGCACCCTACGTGGCAGGGGCGCAGATACGCAGCATTTT
TRBJ2-1,NA,many,TRBV6-5,CATSGILAVNEQFF,TGTGCCACTTCAGGGATTCTGGCGGTCAATGAGCAGTTCTTC
TRBJ2-2,NA,NA,TRBV10-3,CAISRLNTGELFF,TGTGCCATCAGTAGGCTGAACACCGGGGAGCTGTTTTTT
TRBJ2-3,NA,NA,TRBV29-1,CSVGVNADTQYF,TGCAGCGTTGGGGTTAATGCAGATACGCAGTATTTT
TRBJ2-3,TRBD1,NA,TRBV11-2,CASSFRDSIDTQYF,TGTGCTAGCAGCTTTCGGGACAGCATAGATACGCAGTATTTC
TRBJ2-1,TRBD1,many,TRBV4-1,CASSRGQGPLYNEQFF,TGCGCCAGCAGCCGCGGACAGGGGCCTCTCTACAATGAGCAGTTCTTC
TRBJ2-5,NA,NA,TRBV10-3,CAISDSGQEAQYF,TGTGCCATCAGTGATAGTGGACAAGAGGCCCAGTACTTC
TRBJ2-7,NA,NA,TRBV11-2,CAISLDFGTPSSYQQYF,TGTGCCATCAGCTTAGACTTCGGGACACCCAGCTCCTACCAGCAGTACTTT
TRBJ2-7,NA,many,TRBV12-5,CASGLPREGPHEQYF,TGTGCTAGTGGTCTGCCGCGGGAAGGCCCCCACGAGCAGTACTTC
TRBJ2-3,TRBD2,many,TRBV12-3/TRBV12-4,CASSPRGGGRRDTQYF,TGTGCCAGCAGTCCTCGGGGGGGGGGAAGGAGAGATACGCAGTATTTT
TRBJ2-5,NA,many,TRBV10-2,CASSESGETQYF,TGCGCCAGCAGTGAGTCAGGGGAGACCCAGTACTTC